This T cell receptor (beta chain) was identified during a study of CD8 T cells in Susac syndrome. The CDR3 runs to 13 residues. Germline CDR1 reads MNHEY; CDR2 reads SMNVEV (reference sequence). V was cut by 10 bases and J by 2 bases, with 12 bases left in between. RNA was extracted with the RNeasy kit, and a quantity of roughly 0.5 to 1 ug was reverse transcribed using random hexamers. A single record per CDR3 protein comes from TCRdb applying MiXCR to the immunoSEQ multiplex PCR reads. The sample carries 100,000 to 150,000 distinct CDR3 sequences, more than 80% recorded once. The chain links TRBV27 to TRBJ1-5; maybe TRBD1 (5 bases). The sequence was collected from a human donor with multiple sclerosis. The sequenced material came from CD8+ T cells from PBMCs. CDR3 amino acids: CATRGAGNQPQHF. CDR3 coding DNA: TGTGCCACTCGAGGGGCTGGCAATCAGCCCCAGCATTTT.